The clone carrying this T cell receptor beta chain was observed a few times. As yet, its antigen is unknown. CDR1 LGHDT and CDR2 YNNKEL come from the germline V gene (reference sequence). The CDR3 consists of 12 residues. V was pared by 3 bases and J by 3 bases, with 3 bases between. These data originate in a study of T cell responses to AZD1222 COVID-19 vaccine. Study-wide results and limits: Sampled repertoires all dated from after the peak T cell response. White British people made up most donors, females outnumbered males, and clonal diversity was possibly underestimated. Reports indicate that nearly half of spike-specific TCRs are directed at unmutated variant regions. Just a handful of AZD1222 recipients were seropositive at baseline.

Sequencing used immunoSEQ multiplex PCR; TCRdb keeps in-frame clones, though not all of them. Here the sample spans about 150,000 clones, approximately 92% being singletons. Sequenced material: peripheral blood, taken on day 0 of AZD1222 vaccination. This TCR came from an adult in good health. The chain joins TRBV3-1 (or the pseudogene TRBV3-2) to TRBJ1-3, with no clear D. Written as DNA, the CDR3 is TGTGCCAGCAGCCAGTTTGGAAACACCATATATTTT. This codes for CASSQFGNTIYF.